These T cell receptor beta chains were read from a single sample in a study of identical twins. TCRdb processed the 5' RACE reads anew with MiXCR; each CDR3 protein has one entry. Of about 500,000 distinct CDR3 sequences listed, more than 13% are singletons. These data also featured in a second study, about yellow fever vaccine responses in identical twins.

Sequencing was done on a sample of CD4+ T cells sorted from blood. The receptors stem from a woman aged 18-29 years in good health. Each CDR3 is given with its conserved first and last residue. Each record gives: D gene, J gene, clone size, V gene, CDR3 protein, CDR3 DNA. A D gene is named only where the DNA matches it firmly. The size of a clone is reported for some rows only, either as once, few or many, or as a class for expanded clones.

d_call: .; j_call: TRBJ1-3; clone_size: few; v_call: TRBV5-1; cdr3_aa: CASSPRGAERNTIYF; cdr3_nt: TGCGCCAGCAGCCCCCGCGGGGCCGAACGAAACACCATATATTTT
d_call: .; j_call: TRBJ2-7; clone_size: many; v_call: TRBV6-1; cdr3_aa: CASSPRDDSYEQYF; cdr3_nt: TGTGCCAGCAGCCCAAGGGACGACTCCTACGAGCAGTACTTC
d_call: TRBD2; j_call: TRBJ2-4; clone_size: few; v_call: TRBV14; cdr3_aa: CASSQDTSGSYIQYF; cdr3_nt: TGTGCCAGCAGCCAAGATACTAGCGGGAGTTACATTCAGTACTTC
d_call: TRBD1; j_call: TRBJ1-1; clone_size: many; v_call: TRBV3-1; cdr3_aa: CASSQELTGGAFF; cdr3_nt: TGTGCCAGCAGCCAAGAACTTACAGGGGGAGCTTTCTTT
d_call: TRBD2; j_call: TRBJ2-1; clone_size: few; v_call: TRBV28; cdr3_aa: CASSFASGGQNEQFF; cdr3_nt: TGTGCCAGCAGTTTTGCTAGCGGGGGGCAGAATGAGCAGTTCTTC
d_call: TRBD2; j_call: TRBJ2-2; clone_size: many; v_call: TRBV20-1; cdr3_aa: CSARDRLAGVTGELFF; cdr3_nt: TGCAGTGCTAGAGATAGACTAGCGGGAGTCACCGGGGAGCTGTTTTTT
d_call: TRBD2; j_call: TRBJ2-3; clone_size: many; v_call: TRBV11-2; cdr3_aa: CASSPSGGTDTQYF; cdr3_nt: TGTGCCAGCAGCCCCAGCGGGGGTACAGATACGCAGTATTTT
d_call: .; j_call: TRBJ2-5; clone_size: .; v_call: TRBV10-3; cdr3_aa: CAISEVVGETQYF; cdr3_nt: TGTGCCATCAGTGAGGTGGTAGGGGAGACCCAGTACTTC
d_call: .; j_call: TRBJ2-3; clone_size: many; v_call: TRBV5-1; cdr3_aa: CASSLDLRGSTDTQYF; cdr3_nt: TGCGCCAGCAGCTTGGACCTGCGGGGCTCCACAGATACGCAGTATTTT
d_call: TRBD2; j_call: TRBJ2-5; clone_size: few; v_call: TRBV4-1; cdr3_aa: CASSQDGLAGRETQYF; cdr3_nt: TGCGCCAGCAGCCAAGATGGACTAGCGGGGCGTGAGACCCAGTACTTC
d_call: .; j_call: TRBJ2-1; clone_size: .; v_call: TRBV12-3/TRBV12-4; cdr3_aa: CASSTQDPANEQFF; cdr3_nt: TGTGCCAGCAGTACCCAAGACCCGGCCAATGAGCAGTTCTTC
d_call: .; j_call: TRBJ1-1; clone_size: few; v_call: TRBV5-1; cdr3_aa: CASSSLTTGTEAFF; cdr3_nt: TGCGCCAGCAGCTCCTTAACTACCGGGACTGAAGCTTTCTTT
d_call: .; j_call: TRBJ2-7; clone_size: .; v_call: TRBV30; cdr3_aa: CAWSPGGGSYEQYF; cdr3_nt: TGTGCCTGGAGCCCAGGCGGTGGTAGCTACGAGCAGTACTTC
d_call: .; j_call: TRBJ2-1; clone_size: .; v_call: TRBV29-1; cdr3_aa: CSVLPYNEQFF; cdr3_nt: TGCAGCGTTCTTCCTTACAATGAGCAGTTCTTC
d_call: .; j_call: TRBJ2-2; clone_size: few; v_call: TRBV7-2; cdr3_aa: CASSLSGQKNTGELFF; cdr3_nt: TGTGCCAGCAGCTTATCCGGACAGAAAAACACCGGGGAGCTGTTTTTT
d_call: .; j_call: TRBJ2-5; clone_size: few; v_call: TRBV7-2; cdr3_aa: CASSLEGAVGETQYF; cdr3_nt: TGTGCCAGCAGCTTAGAGGGCGCGGTGGGAGAGACCCAGTACTTC
d_call: .; j_call: TRBJ2-1; clone_size: few; v_call: TRBV20-1; cdr3_aa: CSARDPRGLNEQFF; cdr3_nt: TGCAGTGCTAGAGATCCGAGGGGCTTAAATGAGCAGTTCTTC
d_call: .; j_call: TRBJ2-2; clone_size: .; v_call: TRBV4-3; cdr3_aa: CACSQEIGELFF; cdr3_nt: TGCGCCTGCAGCCAGGAAATAGGGGAGCTGTTTTTT
d_call: .; j_call: TRBJ2-1; clone_size: few; v_call: TRBV30; cdr3_aa: CAYQTLSGVRQFF; cdr3_nt: TGTGCCTACCAAACCTTATCGGGAGTAAGACAGTTCTTC
d_call: .; j_call: TRBJ1-5; clone_size: .; v_call: TRBV2; cdr3_aa: CASTSNNQPQHF; cdr3_nt: TGTGCCAGCACTAGTAACAATCAGCCCCAGCATTTT
d_call: .; j_call: TRBJ1-6; clone_size: .; v_call: TRBV6-6; cdr3_aa: CASSYSSTGGVHF; cdr3_nt: TGTGCCAGCAGTTACTCATCGACAGGAGGCGTCCACTTT
d_call: TRBD2; j_call: TRBJ2-7; clone_size: few; v_call: TRBV6-2/TRBV6-3; cdr3_aa: CASSFGTRGEQYF; cdr3_nt: TGTGCCAGCAGTTTCGGGACTAGGGGGGAGCAGTACTTC
d_call: .; j_call: TRBJ1-6; clone_size: .; v_call: TRBV3-1; cdr3_aa: CASSQGPAGEGNSPLHF; cdr3_nt: TGTGCCAGCAGCCAAGGACCCGCAGGTGAAGGGAATTCACCCCTCCACTTT
d_call: TRBD1; j_call: TRBJ2-7; clone_size: few; v_call: TRBV12-3/TRBV12-4; cdr3_aa: CASRLLGQGKRNEQYF; cdr3_nt: TGTGCCAGCAGACTTTTAGGACAGGGAAAACGTAACGAGCAGTACTTC
d_call: .; j_call: TRBJ1-4; clone_size: .; v_call: TRBV29-1; cdr3_aa: CSVEVGKGEKLFF; cdr3_nt: TGCAGCGTTGAAGTCGGCAAGGGGGAAAAACTGTTTTTT
d_call: .; j_call: TRBJ2-1; clone_size: few; v_call: TRBV30; cdr3_aa: CAWSAEVLASSYNEQFF; cdr3_nt: TGTGCCTGGAGTGCCGAGGTTTTGGCCAGCTCCTACAATGAGCAGTTCTTC
d_call: .; j_call: TRBJ2-3; clone_size: few; v_call: TRBV20-1; cdr3_aa: CSAVSGYTDTQYF; cdr3_nt: TGCAGTGCCGTAAGCGGCTACACAGATACGCAGTATTTT
d_call: .; j_call: TRBJ1-3; clone_size: many; v_call: TRBV7-2; cdr3_aa: CASSLYGNTIYF; cdr3_nt: TGTGCCAGCAGCTTGTACGGAAACACCATATATTTT
d_call: TRBD2; j_call: TRBJ2-3; clone_size: .; v_call: TRBV9; cdr3_aa: CASSPIRLAGVVTQYF; cdr3_nt: TGTGCCAGCAGCCCAATAAGACTAGCGGGAGTTGTTACGCAGTATTTT
d_call: TRBD2; j_call: TRBJ2-1; clone_size: .; v_call: TRBV2; cdr3_aa: CTSSKFPGLAGASNEQFF; cdr3_nt: TGTACCAGCAGTAAATTCCCGGGACTAGCGGGAGCATCAAATGAGCAGTTCTTC
d_call: .; j_call: TRBJ2-6; clone_size: many; v_call: TRBV6-1; cdr3_aa: CASSGTNPGANVLTF; cdr3_nt: TGTGCCAGCAGTGGGACTAACCCTGGGGCCAACGTCCTGACTTTC
d_call: .; j_call: TRBJ2-2; clone_size: many; v_call: TRBV14; cdr3_aa: CASSQVRGTGSIRAGELFF; cdr3_nt: TGTGCCAGCAGCCAAGTTAGGGGTACAGGGTCGATCCGTGCCGGGGAGCTGTTTTTT
d_call: .; j_call: TRBJ2-7; clone_size: .; v_call: TRBV7-2; cdr3_aa: CASRSIAENSYEQYF; cdr3_nt: TGTGCCAGCAGATCAATAGCGGAAAACTCCTACGAGCAGTACTTC
d_call: TRBD2; j_call: TRBJ2-3; clone_size: few; v_call: TRBV10-3; cdr3_aa: CAISEYGAGGPGDTQYF; cdr3_nt: TGTGCCATCAGTGAGTACGGAGCGGGGGGGCCTGGAGATACGCAGTATTTT
d_call: .; j_call: TRBJ2-3; clone_size: .; v_call: TRBV12-3/TRBV12-4; cdr3_aa: CASRNGGFSDTQYF; cdr3_nt: TGTGCCAGCAGGAATGGGGGGTTTTCAGATACGCAGTATTTT
d_call: .; j_call: TRBJ2-3; clone_size: many; v_call: TRBV5-1; cdr3_aa: CASSLTTLFLGVHTDTQYF; cdr3_nt: TGCGCCAGCAGCTTGACCACTCTATTTTTGGGAGTACACACAGATACGCAGTATTTT
d_call: TRBD1; j_call: TRBJ2-5; clone_size: .; v_call: TRBV30; cdr3_aa: CAWNQGVRETQYF; cdr3_nt: TGTGCCTGGAACCAGGGGGTTAGGGAGACCCAGTACTTC
d_call: TRBD2; j_call: TRBJ2-1; clone_size: few; v_call: TRBV20-1; cdr3_aa: CSADRTRVSYNEQFF; cdr3_nt: TGCAGTGCCGACCGGACTAGGGTCTCCTACAATGAGCAGTTCTTC
d_call: .; j_call: TRBJ2-2; clone_size: .; v_call: TRBV7-2; cdr3_aa: CASSFSPTGGELFF; cdr3_nt: TGTGCCAGCAGCTTCTCGCCAACAGGAGGGGAGCTGTTTTTT
d_call: .; j_call: TRBJ2-4; clone_size: few; v_call: TRBV20-1; cdr3_aa: CSAKDSTTAKNIQYF; cdr3_nt: TGCAGTGCCAAGGACAGTACTACAGCCAAAAACATTCAGTACTTC
d_call: TRBD2; j_call: TRBJ2-3; clone_size: .; v_call: TRBV24-1; cdr3_aa: CATIPKGLAGTDTQYF; cdr3_nt: TGTGCCACCATCCCAAAAGGACTAGCGGGCACAGATACGCAGTATTTT
d_call: .; j_call: TRBJ2-1; clone_size: .; v_call: TRBV12-3/TRBV12-4; cdr3_aa: CASRITDARASWEQFF; cdr3_nt: TGTGCCAGCAGAATTACGGACGCACGCGCCTCGTGGGAGCAGTTCTTC
d_call: TRBD1; j_call: TRBJ2-1; clone_size: .; v_call: TRBV5-1; cdr3_aa: CASSFGDRADEQFF; cdr3_nt: TGCGCCAGCAGCTTTGGGGACAGGGCTGATGAGCAGTTCTTC
d_call: TRBD1; j_call: TRBJ2-1; clone_size: few; v_call: TRBV2; cdr3_aa: CASSEGQGGYNEQFF; cdr3_nt: TGTGCCAGCAGTGAGGGACAGGGTGGCTACAATGAGCAGTTCTTC
d_call: .; j_call: TRBJ2-5; clone_size: few; v_call: TRBV6-1; cdr3_aa: CASSKSDTRETQYF; cdr3_nt: TGTGCCAGCAGTAAAAGCGATACGAGGGAGACCCAGTACTTC
d_call: .; j_call: TRBJ2-3; clone_size: few; v_call: TRBV28; cdr3_aa: CASSPRGSPDTQYF; cdr3_nt: TGTGCCAGCAGTCCCCGGGGTAGCCCTGATACGCAGTATTTT
d_call: .; j_call: TRBJ2-1; clone_size: many; v_call: TRBV12-3/TRBV12-4; cdr3_aa: CASSLWGRNLYNEQFF; cdr3_nt: TGTGCCAGCAGTCTATGGGGACGGAACCTCTACAATGAGCAGTTCTTC
d_call: .; j_call: TRBJ2-5; clone_size: .; v_call: TRBV27; cdr3_aa: CASSLLAVGVETQYF; cdr3_nt: TGTGCCAGCAGTTTATTAGCGGTGGGTGTAGAGACCCAGTACTTC
d_call: .; j_call: TRBJ2-1; clone_size: few; v_call: TRBV29-1; cdr3_aa: CSVARDYNEQFF; cdr3_nt: TGCAGCGTTGCCCGGGACTACAATGAGCAGTTCTTC
d_call: .; j_call: TRBJ2-3; clone_size: few; v_call: TRBV4-2; cdr3_aa: CASSQDLVRGGGTDTQYF; cdr3_nt: TGTGCCAGCAGCCAAGATCTGGTCAGGGGAGGAGGCACAGATACGCAGTATTTT
d_call: TRBD1; j_call: TRBJ2-5; clone_size: few; v_call: TRBV5-6; cdr3_aa: CASSSFTGGLDQETQYF; cdr3_nt: TGTGCCAGCAGCTCATTCACAGGGGGCCTGGACCAAGAGACCCAGTACTTC
d_call: TRBD1; j_call: TRBJ2-3; clone_size: .; v_call: TRBV28; cdr3_aa: CASSFRGRPISTDTQYF; cdr3_nt: TGTGCCAGCAGTTTTAGGGGGCGTCCTATTAGCACAGATACGCAGTATTTT
d_call: .; j_call: TRBJ2-1; clone_size: few; v_call: TRBV14; cdr3_aa: CASSQGPEQFF; cdr3_nt: TGTGCCAGCAGCCAAGGGCCTGAGCAGTTCTTC
d_call: .; j_call: TRBJ2-5; clone_size: .; v_call: TRBV5-1; cdr3_aa: CASNVGGTGTQYF; cdr3_nt: TGCGCCAGCAATGTTGGGGGCACAGGGACCCAGTACTTC
d_call: TRBD2; j_call: TRBJ2-5; clone_size: .; v_call: TRBV18; cdr3_aa: CASSPLAGGNQETQYF; cdr3_nt: TGTGCCAGCTCACCACTGGCGGGAGGGAACCAAGAGACCCAGTACTTC
d_call: .; j_call: TRBJ2-3; clone_size: .; v_call: TRBV12-3/TRBV12-4; cdr3_aa: CASTLWGWNTQYF; cdr3_nt: TGTGCCAGCACTCTTTGGGGCTGGAATACGCAGTATTTT
d_call: TRBD1; j_call: TRBJ2-3; clone_size: .; v_call: TRBV7-6; cdr3_aa: CASSPTGSTDTQYF; cdr3_nt: TGTGCCAGCAGCCCGACAGGGTCCACAGATACGCAGTATTTT
d_call: TRBD2; j_call: TRBJ2-5; clone_size: few; v_call: TRBV9; cdr3_aa: CASSVSGGPETQYF; cdr3_nt: TGTGCCAGCAGCGTATCGGGGGGGCCGGAGACCCAGTACTTC
d_call: .; j_call: TRBJ2-7; clone_size: .; v_call: TRBV20-1; cdr3_aa: CSASRDGGPEQYF; cdr3_nt: TGCAGTGCTAGCCGGGACGGGGGTCCGGAGCAGTACTTC